What follows is one T cell receptor (beta chain) and its context. Here immunoSEQ multiplex PCR was the method, and the copy in TCRdb shows in-frame clones only, minus some. The sample carries about 55,000 clones, approximately 95% recorded once. The sample comes from a study of control samples from healthy donors and cancer patients. V lost 1 base to trimming and J lost 1 base, with 11 bases between them. The germline CDR1 and CDR2 sequences are LGHNA and YSLEER. This CDR3 spans 15 amino acids. Specimen: blood. This TCR came from a woman aged 18 to 35 in good health. The chain carries TRBV4-3 and TRBJ2-7; D possibly matches TRBD1 or TRBD2 (6 bases each). CDR3 coding DNA: TGCGCCAGCAGCCAAGTACGGGGGCCATCCTACGAGCAGTACTTC. Translated, it gives CASSQVRGPSYEQYF.